The T cell receptor beta chain under discussion was sequenced for a study of T cell responses to AZD1222 COVID-19 vaccine. The germline V and J ends were trimmed by 1 base and 5 bases, with 14 bases remaining between them. Germline V lookup: CDR1 GTSNPN, CDR2 SVGIG (reference sequence). The CDR3 consists of 14 residues. Comments on this clone: Antigen: not known.

Here immunoSEQ multiplex PCR was the method, and the copy in TCRdb shows in-frame clones only, minus some. The data show 130,000 to 150,000 clones, around four fifths seen once. Overall study results and limits: Seropositive status at baseline applied to only five to seven AZD1222 recipients.

The chain combines TRBV30 with TRBJ2-5, with D possibly TRBD2 on 5 matching bases. The TCR sequence derives from an adult in good health. The source was peripheral blood, collected on day 0 of MenACWY control vaccination. CDR3 DNA: TGTGCCTGGAGTGGCCTAGCAGTATACGAGACCCAGTACTTC. This gives the protein CAWSGLAVYETQYF.